One sample yielded the 21 T cell receptor beta chains listed below, sequenced in a study of tumor-infiltrating lymphocytes in localized non-small cell lung cancer listed by TCRdb under 2021. The library was generated by the immunoSEQ multiplex PCR assay. The table was pulled from immuneACCESS by TCRdb, which kept in-frame rearrangements only. Such tables lose some clones; where checked, under half of the loss comes from unresolved V genes, and the rest has no known cause. The sample data list more than 12,000 clones, and roughly 70% of these were observed just once. Roughly a fifth of the sample lies in the top ten. The sequencing sample was made of uninvolved lung tissue not adjacent to the tumor. Receptors originate from a human donor with non-small cell lung cancer.

By sample share, this clone is medium-sized. This chain links TRBV28 with TRBJ2-7, with 7 bases that match TRBD2. This CDR3 has 16 amino acids. Losses at the gene ends were 4 bases for V and 4 bases for J; bases not matched to a gene: 13. Looked up from germline, CDR1 is MDHEN and CDR2 is SYDVKM. The CDR3 nucleotides are TGTGCCAGCAGTTGGGCCCCGGGGGGAAGCGCGTACGAGCAGTACTTC. Amino acids: CASSWAPGGSAYEQYF.

The genes are TRBV5-1 and TRBJ1-5; tentative D call: TRBD1 (5 bases). The CDR3 sequence is 15 residues long. In germline, CDR1 is SGHRS, CDR2 YFSETQ. The germline V and J ends were trimmed by 0 bases and 3 bases, with 10 bases remaining between them. CDR3 in amino acids: CASSLGGLDNQPQHF. The CDR3 nucleotides are TGCGCCAGCAGCTTGGGGGGGTTGGACAATCAGCCCCAGCATTTT.

This rearrangement joins TRBV30 to TRBJ1-3; 7 nucleotides line up with TRBD1. There are 15 residues in the CDR3. Trimming took 1 base from V and 4 from J; bases not matched to a gene: 7. In germline, CDR1 is GTSNPN, CDR2 SVGIG (reference sequence). CDR3 coding DNA: TGTGCCTGGAGTGCCACCCAGGGGGTAGGAAACACCATATATTTT. Protein sequence: CAWSATQGVGNTIYF.

This clone has a handful of counts. This chain joins TRBV19 and TRBJ2-5; 7 nucleotides agree with TRBD1. The CDR3 runs 15 residues. V shed 4 bases and J 2 bases; nucleotides not matched to a gene: 7. Germline V lookup: CDR1 LNHDA, CDR2 SQIVND (reference sequence). CDR3 residues: CASSTPGTEQETQYF. The CDR3 DNA reads TGTGCCAGTAGTACCCCCGGGACAGAACAAGAGACCCAGTACTTC.

V gene TRBV7-2 combines with J gene TRBJ2-1, with D perhaps TRBD1 (6 bases). Germline V gives CDR1 SGHTA, CDR2 FQGNSA. This CDR3 comprises 16 residues. Trimming removed 1 base from V and 0 bases from J, with 10 bases in between. CDR3 nucleotides: TGTGCCAGCAGCTTAGACAGGGCAAGCTCCTACAATGAGCAGTTCTTC. Its translation: CASSLDRASSYNEQFF. Complete variable domain (other parts from reference TRBV7-2 and TRBJ2-1): GAGVSQSPSNKVTEKGKDVELRCDPISGHTALYWYRQSLGQGLEFLIYFQGNSAPDKSGLPSDRFSAERTGGSVSTLTIQRTQQEDSAVYLCASSLDRASSYNEQFFGPGTRLTVL.

The rearrangement uses TRBV11-1 and TRBJ1-1; no clear D. The V gene lost 3 bases and the J gene lost 4 bases, with 12 bases spanning the gap. Germline CDR1 reads SGHAT; CDR2 reads FQDESV (reference sequence). This CDR3 has 14 amino acids. The CDR3 coding sequence is TGTGCCAGCAGCTTCGTCGGGGTGGGCACTGAAGCTTTCTTT. Residues: CASSFVGVGTEAFF.

The chain links TRBV5-6 to TRBJ2-3; TRBD1 matches at 8 bases. CDR3 size: 14 residues. Losses at the gene ends were 0 bases for V and 6 bases for J; bases not matched to a gene: 3. Looked up from germline, CDR1 is SGHDT and CDR2 is YYEEEE. The DNA of the CDR3 is TGTGCCAGCAGCTTGGGCAGGGGGCGGGATACGCAGTATTTT. It translates to CASSLGRGRDTQYF.

For the CDR3, the DNA is TGCGCCAGCAGCTTGGAACTAGCACTGAGCTCCTACAATGAGCAGTTCTTC. Protein sequence: CASSLELALSSYNEQFF. This chain connects TRBV5-1 to TRBJ2-1, with D tentatively TRBD2 (6 bases). CDR1 and CDR2 from the germline V gene are SGHRS and YFSETQ. The germline V and J ends were trimmed by 0 bases and 0 bases, with 13 bases remaining between them. The CDR3 covers 17 residues.

By share, this clone ranks as medium-sized. The rearrangement joins TRBV7-9 to TRBJ1-1, with D perhaps matching TRBD1 (6 bases). The V gene's germline CDR1 is SEHNR and CDR2 FQNEAQ (reference sequence). This CDR3 spans 15 amino acids. Trimming left V 4 bases short and J 3 bases short, with 15 bases between. CDR3 coding DNA: TGTGCCAGCAGCTCGGGGGCGGGATGGGACACTGAAGCTTTCTTT. Protein product: CASSSGAGWDTEAFF.

The chain couples TRBV5-1 to TRBJ1-5; D is perhaps TRBD1 (5 bases). Deletions cut 1 base from V and 3 bases from J, with 8 bases between. The germline V gene encodes CDR1 SGHRS and CDR2 YFSETQ. This CDR3 spans 14 amino acids. The CDR3 DNA is TGCGCCAGCAGCTTGACAGGAAACAATCAGCCCCAGCATTTT. This codes for CASSLTGNNQPQHF.

The rearrangement uses TRBV11-2 and TRBJ2-3; D call uncertain. CDR3 length: 15 amino acids. Germline CDR1 SGHAT, CDR2 FQNNGV. Trimming removed 1 base at V and 0 bases at J, with 8 bases between. The CDR3 region is CASSLAVLSTDTQYF. CDR3 nucleotide sequence: TGTGCCAGCAGCTTAGCGGTTCTTAGCACAGATACGCAGTATTTT.

This sequence joins TRBV5-6 and TRBJ1-5, with D perhaps matching TRBD1 (6 bases). In germline, CDR1 is SGHDT, CDR2 YYEEEE. The CDR3 length is 16 residues. Deletions cut 1 base from V and 3 bases from J, with 14 bases between. CDR3 bases: TGTGCCAGCAGCTTGTTCGGGGGGCGCGACAATCAGCCCCAGCATTTT. It translates to CASSLFGGRDNQPQHF. The variable domain in full, with the rest retrieved from reference TRBV5-6 and TRBJ1-5, is DAGVTQSPTHLIKTRGQQVTLRCSPKSGHDTVSWYQQALGQGPQFIFQYYEEEERQRGNFPDRFSGHQFPNYSSELNVNALLLGDSALYLCASSLFGGRDNQPQHFGDGTRLSIL.

This clone was seen a handful of times. The chain has TRBV6-5 and TRBJ2-7; TRBD2 matches 8 bases. The CDR3 has 15 amino acids. Germline lookup yields CDR1 MNHEY and CDR2 SVGAGI. The junction had 5 bases not matched to a gene; V was cut back by 2 bases and J by 2 bases. The CDR3 DNA sequence: TGTGCCAGCAGTTACCAGCGGGAGTCGACCTACGAGCAGTACTTC. As protein: CASSYQRESTYEQYF.

This clone was found a few times. The gene calls are TRBV28 and TRBJ2-7; 8 nucleotides agree with TRBD1. There are 12 residues in the CDR3. CDR1 and CDR2 from the germline V gene are MDHEN and SYDVKM. J was trimmed by 3 bases and V by 6 bases; bases with no gene match: 1. The CDR3 bases are TGTGCCAGCAGGGACAGGGTCTACGAGCAGTACTTC. This encodes CASRDRVYEQYF.

This clone has just a few counts. This chain joins TRBV5-1 and TRBJ1-4; tentatively, D is TRBD1 (5 bases). Per the germline V gene, CDR1 is SGHRS and CDR2 is YFSETQ. CDR3 length: 17 residues. V was clipped by 4 bases and J by 0 bases, with 16 bases between them. The CDR3 DNA reads TGCGCCAGCAGCCCTATCCCGGGGCGCGCAACTAATGAAAAACTGTTTTTT. Translating gives CASSPIPGRATNEKLFF.

The V and J genes are TRBV7-8 and TRBJ1-5; unclear D gene. CDR3 length: 16 residues. Trimming stripped 3 bases from V and 3 bases from J, with 15 bases between. In germline, CDR1 is SGHVS, CDR2 FQNEAQ. The CDR3 spells CASSLARSTPNQPQHF. CDR3 sequence (DNA): TGTGCCAGCAGCTTGGCCCGCTCGACCCCCAATCAGCCCCAGCATTTT.

This chain connects TRBV5-1 to TRBJ1-4, with D tentatively TRBD1 (6 bases). The CDR3 has 17 amino acids. CDR1 is SGHRS, CDR2 YFSETQ, per germline. The V gene lost 0 bases and the J gene lost 0 bases, with 12 bases spanning the gap. Written as DNA, the CDR3 is TGCGCCAGCAGCTTGGCCGGGGGGCTTGCAACTAATGAAAAACTGTTTTTT. Translation: CASSLAGGLATNEKLFF.

The chain employs TRBV2 and TRBJ1-1; D is perhaps TRBD1 (6 bases). Germline V gene lookup returns CDR1 SNHLY and CDR2 FYNNEI. V shed 11 bases and J shed 5 bases, with 21 bases lying between them. The CDR3 extends over 14 amino acids. The CDR3 region has the DNA TGTGCCTTCGAAGCATCCAGGGGTAGGACTGAAGCTTTCTTT. Its translation is CAFEASRGRTEAFF.

The sample holds a few counts of this clone. This chain links TRBV30 with TRBJ2-5, with 7 positions matching TRBD2. CDR1 GTSNPN and CDR2 SVGIG come from the germline V gene (reference sequence). J was trimmed by 5 bases and V by 0 bases; bases with no gene match: 6. CDR3 length: 14 residues. CDR3 in DNA: TGTGCCTGGAGTGTTGGGGCGGGGGTTGAGACCCAGTACTTC. It specifies CAWSVGAGVETQYF.

The chain has TRBV30 and TRBJ2-7, with D possibly TRBD1 on 7 matching bases. The germline V gene encodes CDR1 GTSNPN and CDR2 SVGIG (reference sequence). V was shortened by 5 bases and J by 3 bases, with 14 bases between the two germline ends. This CDR3 spans 13 amino acids. CDR3 sequence reads: CAWGGSGGYEQYF. For the CDR3, the DNA is TGTGCCTGGGGGGGGTCAGGGGGCTACGAGCAGTACTTC.

J is TRBJ2-1 and V is TRBV6-1; 7 nucleotides match TRBD2. With 6 bases clipped from V and 3 bases from J, the junction kept 8 bases outside the gene matches. This CDR3 has 15 residues. CDR1 and CDR2 (germline): MNHNS, SASEGT. The CDR3 sequence: CASRGGQSSYNEQFF. The CDR3 region has the DNA TGTGCCAGCAGGGGAGGGCAGTCTAGCTACAATGAGCAGTTCTTC.